The source of this TCR beta chain is a study of shared clonotypes between healthy human individuals (dated by TCRdb to 2018 to 2021). In terms of the full investigation: A couple of women and a few men aged 18 to 49 years were included in the cohort. Each donor's leukapheresis produced roughly between roughly 0.85 and 10 billion PBMCs. Different laboratories and diverse techniques were used to prepare libraries and sequence TCR repertoires, to increase sequencing depth and limit assay-specific biases. The study deeply sequenced blood TCR repertoires of about 5 healthy adults to estimate repertoire size and the extent of clonotype sharing between individuals. For each donor, three plates each were used for CD4 naive and CD4 memory, two plates were used for CD8 naive, and one plate was used for CD8 memory.

Healthy HIV-negative adults with no recently reported acute infections or vaccinations were included as donors. Every donor was a Caucasian adult residing in Nashville, Tennessee, USA. CD4+ T cells were enriched by magnetic negative selection, after which naive cells were positively selected on CD45RA and the negative fraction was taken as the memory subset. Blood was collected by leukapheresis, and PBMCs were isolated by Ficoll-Histopaque density gradient centrifugation and then cryopreserved in liquid nitrogen vapor phase. Analytical flow cytometry was used to check the purity and quantity of every magnetically sorted T cell population. From each sorted fraction, genomic DNA was isolated and quantified by UV absorbance on a Nanodrop 2000c. The germline V gene supplies CDR1 SGHDN and CDR2 FVKESK. Measured from the cysteine to the phenylalanine, the CDR3 is 15 residues long. Of the read, only the CDR3 DNA is kept; its 45 bases are in frame from base 1. V sheds 4 bases and J sheds 5 bases, leaving 14 bases between their ends.

Regarding this clone: Its antigen is unknown. Per-base quality was not reported, and no clone a single base away is much larger than it.

Using the deep immunoSEQ assay, multiplex PCR amplified TCR CDR3 regions from genomic DNA. Extracted genomic DNA from each cell subset was spread evenly across all wells of several immunoSEQ 96-well plates, with each plate serving as a replicate. For sorted subsets, roughly 0.2 ug genomic DNA, equal to about 30,000 T cell genomes, was loaded into each replicate PCR. The purified libraries were quantified using a Qubit 3.0 fluorometer, sized with a Bioanalyzer 2100, and then quantified again using the KAPA Library Quantification kit. Each immunoSEQ 96-well plate was sequenced on its own single-read 150-cycle Illumina NextSeq 550 flow cell. Regarding the original processing steps: Because the immunoSEQ output held only junctional sequences and lacked quality scores, the filtering could not match the filtering applied to full-length reads. To assign V/J genes and CDR3, sequences were annotated against IMGT germline references using PyIR, a Python wrapper for IgBLAST v1.9. Reads were removed for weak V/J assignments (E-value above 1e-6), missing CDR3, stop codons, out-of-frame junctions, or ambiguous translated residues. A V3J clonotype was defined by an identical inferred V gene, J gene, and CDR3 amino acid sequence. Percentage overlap between repertoires was computed as shared unique clonotypes divided by the size of the smaller repertoire. Richness of each repertoire was evaluated using RTK rarefaction, the Chao1 estimator, and Recon v2.1 estimates of unobserved clonotypes. Generation probabilities were computed with OLGA for all TCRbeta clonotypes obtained by the gDNA method from a handful of donors. TCRdb holds this immuneACCESS table with in-frame rearrangements only. Some clones are missing; in checked studies, unresolved V genes explain under half, and the rest has no known cause. From that table come the V and J calls and clone size; the DNA was used to work out D and trimming. The sample data list about 2.4 million clones, and more than 85% of these were observed just once. The leading ten clones occupy around 0.4% of the sample.

The study at large found these results: Incomplete sequencing was indicated by rarefaction of sorted-subset datasets, despite the large sequencing depth. The small number of donors limited the genetic and exposure-history diversity represented. Across several donors, around 5% of naive CD4, approximately 4% of naive CD8, about 2.3% of memory CD4, and approximately 0.42% of memory CD8 clonotypes were shared. Higher generation probabilities were observed for clonotypes shared by all four sorted-subset donors than for non-shared clonotypes. Sampling was restricted to blood, and TCR repertoires in tissues likely differ from the TCR repertoires found in blood. Based on pairwise subsampling, the degree of clonotype sharing among donors was expected to be affected by sequencing depth. Naive subsets generally had larger estimated clonotype richness than memory subsets.

The clonotype originates from a man aged 18 to 29 in good health. Some clones in this sample may be carry-over from other donors' samples. Input material: naive CD4+ T cells from PBMCs. The cell subset or site label here, explained by the study, means: CD45RA+ positively selected. The chain was built from TRBV14 and TRBJ2-2; too little of a D gene remains to name it. The CDR3 reads as follows: CASSPQGVRTGELFF. The DNA is TGTGCCAGCAGCCCCCAAGGAGTTCGTACCGGGGAGCTGTTTTTT.